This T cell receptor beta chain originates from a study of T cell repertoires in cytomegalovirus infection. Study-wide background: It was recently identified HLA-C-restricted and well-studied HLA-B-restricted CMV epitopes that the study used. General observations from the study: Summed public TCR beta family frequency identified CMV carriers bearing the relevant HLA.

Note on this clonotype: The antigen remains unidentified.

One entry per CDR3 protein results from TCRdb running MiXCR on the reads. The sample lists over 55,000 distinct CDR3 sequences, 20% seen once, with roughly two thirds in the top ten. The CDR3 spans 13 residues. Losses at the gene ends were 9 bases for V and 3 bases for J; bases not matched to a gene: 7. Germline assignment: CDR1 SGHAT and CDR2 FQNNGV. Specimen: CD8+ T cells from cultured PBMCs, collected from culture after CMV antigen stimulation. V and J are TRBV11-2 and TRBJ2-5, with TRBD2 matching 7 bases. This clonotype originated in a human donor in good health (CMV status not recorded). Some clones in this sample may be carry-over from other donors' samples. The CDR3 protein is CASSGSGEETQYF. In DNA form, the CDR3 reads TGTGCCAGTAGCGGGTCGGGGGAAGAGACCCAGTACTTC. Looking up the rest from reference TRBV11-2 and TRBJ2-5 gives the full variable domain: EAGVAQSPRYKIIEKRQSVAFWCNPISGHATLYWYQQILGQGPKLLIQFQNNGVVDDSQLPKDRFSAERLKGVDSTLKIQPAKLEDSAVYLCASSGSGEETQYFGPGTRLLVL.